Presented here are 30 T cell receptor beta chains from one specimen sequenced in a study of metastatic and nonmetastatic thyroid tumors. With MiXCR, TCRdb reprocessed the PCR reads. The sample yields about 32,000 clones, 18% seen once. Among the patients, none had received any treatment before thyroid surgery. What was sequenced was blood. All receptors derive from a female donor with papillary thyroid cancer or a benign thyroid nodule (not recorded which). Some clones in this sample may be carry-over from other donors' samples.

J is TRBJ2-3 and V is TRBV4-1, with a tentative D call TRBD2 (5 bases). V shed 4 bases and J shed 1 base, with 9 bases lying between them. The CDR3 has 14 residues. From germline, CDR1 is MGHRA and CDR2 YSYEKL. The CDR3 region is CASSPYSGTDTQYF. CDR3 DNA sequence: TGCGCCAGCAGCCCGTATAGCGGCACAGATACGCAGTATTTT.

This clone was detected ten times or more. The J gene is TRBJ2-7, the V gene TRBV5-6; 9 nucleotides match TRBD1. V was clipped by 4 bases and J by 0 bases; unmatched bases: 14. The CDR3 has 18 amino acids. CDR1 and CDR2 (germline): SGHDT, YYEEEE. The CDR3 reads CASSPGQGQAGSSYEQYF. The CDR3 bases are TGTGCCAGCAGCCCGGGACAGGGACAGGCGGGAAGCTCCTACGAGCAGTACTTC.

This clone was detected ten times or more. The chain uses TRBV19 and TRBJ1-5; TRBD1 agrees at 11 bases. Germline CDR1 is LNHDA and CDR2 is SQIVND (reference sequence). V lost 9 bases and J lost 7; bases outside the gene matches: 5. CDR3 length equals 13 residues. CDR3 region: CASAGTGGQPQHF. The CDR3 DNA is TGTGCCAGCGCCGGGACAGGGGGACAGCCCCAGCATTTT.

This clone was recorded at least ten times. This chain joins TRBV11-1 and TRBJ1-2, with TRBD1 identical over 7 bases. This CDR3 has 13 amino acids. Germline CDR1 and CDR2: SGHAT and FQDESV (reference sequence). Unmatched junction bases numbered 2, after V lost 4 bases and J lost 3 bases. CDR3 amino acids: CASSSTGDYGYTF. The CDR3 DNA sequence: TGTGCCAGCAGCTCTACAGGGGACTATGGCTACACCTTC. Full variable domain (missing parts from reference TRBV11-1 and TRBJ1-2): EAEVAQSPRYKITEKSQAVAFWCDPISGHATLYWYRQILGQGPELLVQFQDESVVDDSQLPKDRFSAERLKGVDSTLKIQPAELGDSAMYLCASSSTGDYGYTFGSGTRLTVV.

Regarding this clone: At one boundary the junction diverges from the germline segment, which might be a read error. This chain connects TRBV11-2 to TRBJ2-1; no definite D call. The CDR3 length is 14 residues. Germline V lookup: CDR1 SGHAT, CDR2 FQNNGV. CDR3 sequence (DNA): TGTGCCAGTAGTTCCCGTACGGGCTACAATGAGCAGTCCTTC. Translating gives CASSSRTGYNEQSF.

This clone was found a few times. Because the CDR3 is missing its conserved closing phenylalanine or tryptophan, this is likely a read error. In nucleotides, the CDR3 is TGTGCCAGCATTTTATACGTCAGGGGGGGTTCCCATAATTCACCCCTCCACTCT. This codes for CASILYVRGGSHNSPLHS. The chain uses TRBV28 and TRBJ1-6; the match to TRBD1 covers 7 bases. CDR1 is MDHEN and CDR2 is SYDVKM in the germline V gene. This CDR3 is 18 amino acids long.

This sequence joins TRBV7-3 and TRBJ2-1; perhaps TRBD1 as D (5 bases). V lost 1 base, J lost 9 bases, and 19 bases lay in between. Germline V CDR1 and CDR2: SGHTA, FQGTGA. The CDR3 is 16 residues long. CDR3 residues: CASSLNSGQGRVEQFF. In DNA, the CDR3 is TGTGCCAGCAGCTTAAACTCGGGTCAGGGTAGGGTTGAGCAGTTCTTC.

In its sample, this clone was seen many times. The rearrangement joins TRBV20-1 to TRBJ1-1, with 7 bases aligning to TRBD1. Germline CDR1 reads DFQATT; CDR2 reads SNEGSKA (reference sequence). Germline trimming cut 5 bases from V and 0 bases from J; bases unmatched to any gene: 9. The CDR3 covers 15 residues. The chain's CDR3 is CSARRTGELNTEAFF. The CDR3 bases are TGCAGTGCTCGTAGGACAGGTGAATTGAACACTGAAGCTTTCTTT.

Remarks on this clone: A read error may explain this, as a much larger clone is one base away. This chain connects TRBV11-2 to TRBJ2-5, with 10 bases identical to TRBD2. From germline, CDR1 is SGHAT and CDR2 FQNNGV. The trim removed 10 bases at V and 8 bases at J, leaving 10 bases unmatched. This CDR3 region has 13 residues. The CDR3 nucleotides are TGTGCCATCGGAACTAGCGGGATAGATACCCAGTACTTC. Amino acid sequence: CAIGTSGIDTQYF.

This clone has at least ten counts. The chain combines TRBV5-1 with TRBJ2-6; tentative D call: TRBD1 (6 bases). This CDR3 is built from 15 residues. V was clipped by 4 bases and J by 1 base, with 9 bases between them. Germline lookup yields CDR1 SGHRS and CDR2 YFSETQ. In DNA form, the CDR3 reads TGCGCCAGCAGCGCAGGGGTTTCTGGGGCCAACGTCCTGACTTTC. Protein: CASSAGVSGANVLTF.

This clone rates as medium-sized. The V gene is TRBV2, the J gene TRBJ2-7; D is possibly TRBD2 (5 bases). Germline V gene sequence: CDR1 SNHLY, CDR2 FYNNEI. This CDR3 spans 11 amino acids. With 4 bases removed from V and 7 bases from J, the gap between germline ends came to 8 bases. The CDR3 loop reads CASSGTGEQYF. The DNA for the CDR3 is TGTGCCAGCAGTGGAACGGGAGAGCAGTACTTC.

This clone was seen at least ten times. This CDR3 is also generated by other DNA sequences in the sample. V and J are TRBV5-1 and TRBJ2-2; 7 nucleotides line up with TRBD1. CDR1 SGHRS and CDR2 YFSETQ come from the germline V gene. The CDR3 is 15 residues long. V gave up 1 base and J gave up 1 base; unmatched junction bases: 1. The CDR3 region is CASSLRTGNTGELFF. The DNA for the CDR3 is TGCGCCAGCAGCTTGAGGACAGGGAACACCGGGGAGCTGTTTTTT.

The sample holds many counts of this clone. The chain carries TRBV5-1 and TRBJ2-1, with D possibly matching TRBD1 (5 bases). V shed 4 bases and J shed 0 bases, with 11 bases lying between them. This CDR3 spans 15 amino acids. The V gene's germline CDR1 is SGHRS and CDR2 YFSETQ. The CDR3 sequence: CASSAQVLSYNEQFF. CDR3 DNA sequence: TGCGCCAGCAGCGCACAGGTCCTCTCCTACAATGAGCAGTTCTTC.

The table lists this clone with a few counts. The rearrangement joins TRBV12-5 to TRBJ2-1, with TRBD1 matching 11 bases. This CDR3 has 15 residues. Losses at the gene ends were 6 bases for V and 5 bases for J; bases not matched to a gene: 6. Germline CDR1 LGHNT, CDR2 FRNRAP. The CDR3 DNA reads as TGTGCTAGTGGATGCCCGGGACAGGGGGACAATGAGCAGTTCTTC. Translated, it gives CASGCPGQGDNEQFF.

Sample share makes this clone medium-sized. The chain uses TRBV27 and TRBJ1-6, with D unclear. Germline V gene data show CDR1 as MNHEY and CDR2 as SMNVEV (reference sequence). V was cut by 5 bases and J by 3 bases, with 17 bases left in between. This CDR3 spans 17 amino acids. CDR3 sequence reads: CASSPSLGGFYNSPLHF. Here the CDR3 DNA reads TGTGCCAGCAGTCCCAGCCTTGGAGGGTTCTATAATTCACCCCTCCACTTT.

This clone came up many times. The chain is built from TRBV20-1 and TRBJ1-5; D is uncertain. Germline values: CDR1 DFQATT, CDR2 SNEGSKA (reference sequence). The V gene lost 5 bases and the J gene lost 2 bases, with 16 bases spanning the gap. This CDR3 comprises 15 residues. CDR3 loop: CSAARGLGGNQPQHF. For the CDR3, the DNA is TGCAGTGCTGCCCGCGGGCTAGGTGGCAATCAGCCCCAGCATTTT.

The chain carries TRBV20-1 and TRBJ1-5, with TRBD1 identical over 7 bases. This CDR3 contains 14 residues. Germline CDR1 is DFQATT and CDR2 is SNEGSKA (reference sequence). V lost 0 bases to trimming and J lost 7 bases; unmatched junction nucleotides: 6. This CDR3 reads CSAREQGGDQPQHF. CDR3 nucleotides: TGCAGTGCTAGAGAGCAGGGGGGGGACCAGCCCCAGCATTTT.

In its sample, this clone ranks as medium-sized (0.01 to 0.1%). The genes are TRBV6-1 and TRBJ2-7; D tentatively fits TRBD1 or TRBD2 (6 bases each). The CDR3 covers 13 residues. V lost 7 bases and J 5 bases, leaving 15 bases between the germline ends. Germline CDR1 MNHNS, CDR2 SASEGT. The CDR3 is CASTRGLLHEQYF. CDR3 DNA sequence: TGTGCCAGCACTCGGGGGCTTCTCCACGAGCAGTACTTC.

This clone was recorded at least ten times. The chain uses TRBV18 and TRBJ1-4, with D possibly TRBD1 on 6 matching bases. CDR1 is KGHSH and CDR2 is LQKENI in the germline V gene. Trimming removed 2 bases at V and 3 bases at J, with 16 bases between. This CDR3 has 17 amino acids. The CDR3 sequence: CASSPRGGAEPNEKLFF. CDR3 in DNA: TGTGCCAGCTCACCAAGGGGGGGCGCAGAACCTAATGAAAAACTGTTTTTT.

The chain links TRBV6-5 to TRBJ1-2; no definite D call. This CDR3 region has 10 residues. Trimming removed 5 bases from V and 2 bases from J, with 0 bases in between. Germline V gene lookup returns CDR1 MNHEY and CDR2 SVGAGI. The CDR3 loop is CASSNYGYTF. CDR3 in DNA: TGTGCCAGCAGTAACTATGGCTACACCTTC.

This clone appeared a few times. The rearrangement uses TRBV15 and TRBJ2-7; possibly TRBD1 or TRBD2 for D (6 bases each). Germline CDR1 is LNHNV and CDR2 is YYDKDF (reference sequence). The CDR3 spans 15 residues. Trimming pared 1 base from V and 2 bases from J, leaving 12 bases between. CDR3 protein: CATSRGRDNPYEQYF. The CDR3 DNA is TGTGCCACCAGCAGAGGGAGGGACAATCCCTACGAGCAGTACTTC.

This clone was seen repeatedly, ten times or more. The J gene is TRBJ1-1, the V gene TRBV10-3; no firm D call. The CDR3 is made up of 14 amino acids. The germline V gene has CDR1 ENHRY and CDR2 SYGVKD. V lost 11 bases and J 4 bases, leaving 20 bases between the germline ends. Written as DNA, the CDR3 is TGTGCCGCCGCCTTCGGGGAGAAGGGCACTGAAGCTTTCTTT. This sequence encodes CAAAFGEKGTEAFF.

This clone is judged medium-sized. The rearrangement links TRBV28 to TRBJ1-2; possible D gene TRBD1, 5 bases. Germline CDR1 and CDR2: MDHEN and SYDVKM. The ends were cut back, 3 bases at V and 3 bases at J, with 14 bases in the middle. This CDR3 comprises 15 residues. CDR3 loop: CASSLVWDWDYGYTF. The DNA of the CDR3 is TGTGCCAGCAGTTTGGTCTGGGACTGGGACTATGGCTACACCTTC.

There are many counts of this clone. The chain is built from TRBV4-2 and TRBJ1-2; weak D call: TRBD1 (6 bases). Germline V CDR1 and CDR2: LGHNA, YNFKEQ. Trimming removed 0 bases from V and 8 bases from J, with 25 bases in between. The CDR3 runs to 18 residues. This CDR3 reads CASSQEGVGGAGLPGYTF. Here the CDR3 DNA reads TGTGCCAGCAGCCAAGAGGGGGTTGGGGGGGCAGGCCTTCCGGGCTACACCTTC.

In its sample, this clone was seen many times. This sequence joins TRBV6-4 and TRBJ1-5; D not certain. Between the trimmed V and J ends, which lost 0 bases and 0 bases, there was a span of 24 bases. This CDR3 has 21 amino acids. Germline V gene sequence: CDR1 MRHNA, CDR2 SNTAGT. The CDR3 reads CASSDSKGRFRRSYSNQPQHF. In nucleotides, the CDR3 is TGTGCCAGCAGTGACTCGAAGGGCCGGTTTCGACGGAGCTATAGCAATCAGCCCCAGCATTTT.

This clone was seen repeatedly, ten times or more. The CDR3 DNA sequence: TGCGCCAGCAGCTTCCGGGAACTCAACTATGGCTACACCTTC. Translating gives CASSFRELNYGYTF. The J gene is TRBJ1-2, the V gene TRBV5-1; D is unclear. The CDR3 covers 14 residues. Germline CDR1 is SGHRS and CDR2 is YFSETQ. Trimming stripped 2 bases from V and 2 bases from J, with 10 bases between.

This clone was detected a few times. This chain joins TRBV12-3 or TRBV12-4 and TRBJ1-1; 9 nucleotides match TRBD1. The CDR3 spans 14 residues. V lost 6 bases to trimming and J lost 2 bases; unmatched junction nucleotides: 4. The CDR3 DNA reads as TGTGCCAGCAGGGGACAGGGAACTAACACTGAAGCTTTCTTT. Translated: CASRGQGTNTEAFF.

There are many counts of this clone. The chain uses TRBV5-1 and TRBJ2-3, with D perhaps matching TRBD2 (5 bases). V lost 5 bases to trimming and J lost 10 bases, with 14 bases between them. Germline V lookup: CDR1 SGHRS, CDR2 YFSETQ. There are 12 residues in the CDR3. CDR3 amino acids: CASRDSPSAQYF. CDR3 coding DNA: TGCGCCAGCAGGGACTCCCCTTCAGCGCAGTATTTT. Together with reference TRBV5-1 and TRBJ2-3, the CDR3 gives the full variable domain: KAGVTQTPRYLIKTRGQQVTLSCSPISGHRSVSWYQQTPGQGLQFLFEYFSETQRNKGNFPGRFSGRQFSNSRSEMNVSTLELGDSALYLCASRDSPSAQYFGPGTRLTVL.

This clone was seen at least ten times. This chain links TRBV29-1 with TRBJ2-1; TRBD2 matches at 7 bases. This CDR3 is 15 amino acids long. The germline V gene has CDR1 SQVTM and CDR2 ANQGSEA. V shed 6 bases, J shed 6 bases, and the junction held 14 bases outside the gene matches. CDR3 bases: TGCAGCGTCGAGGGGCTAGCGGAAACCGGCAATGAGCAGTTCTTC. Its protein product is CSVEGLAETGNEQFF.

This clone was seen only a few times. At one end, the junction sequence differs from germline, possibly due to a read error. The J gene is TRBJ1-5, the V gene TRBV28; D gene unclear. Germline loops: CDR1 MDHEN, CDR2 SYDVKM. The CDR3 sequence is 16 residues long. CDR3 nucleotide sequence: TGTGCCAGCAGTTTCCGCGGGCCAGAAGTCGATCAGCCCCATCATTTT. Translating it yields CASSFRGPEVDQPHHF.